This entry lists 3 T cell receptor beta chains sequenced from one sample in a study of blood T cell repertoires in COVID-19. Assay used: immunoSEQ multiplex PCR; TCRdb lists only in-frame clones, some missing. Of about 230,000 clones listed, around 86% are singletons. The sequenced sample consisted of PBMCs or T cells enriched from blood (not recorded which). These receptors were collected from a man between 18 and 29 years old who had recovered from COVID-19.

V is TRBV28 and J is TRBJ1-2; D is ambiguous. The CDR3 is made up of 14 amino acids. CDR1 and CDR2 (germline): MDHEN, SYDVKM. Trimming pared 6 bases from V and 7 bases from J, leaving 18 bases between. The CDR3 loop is CASSSPTFSGGYTF. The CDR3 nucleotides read TGTGCCAGCAGCTCCCCGACATTCTCTGGTGGCTACACCTTC.

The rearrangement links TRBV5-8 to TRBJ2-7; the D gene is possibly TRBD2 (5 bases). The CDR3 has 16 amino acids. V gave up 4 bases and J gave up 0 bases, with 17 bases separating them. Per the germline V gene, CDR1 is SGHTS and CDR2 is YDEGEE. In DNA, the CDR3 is TGTGCCAGCAGCACCGGGATTGGGTTCAGCTCCTACGAGCAGTACTTC. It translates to CASSTGIGFSSYEQYF.

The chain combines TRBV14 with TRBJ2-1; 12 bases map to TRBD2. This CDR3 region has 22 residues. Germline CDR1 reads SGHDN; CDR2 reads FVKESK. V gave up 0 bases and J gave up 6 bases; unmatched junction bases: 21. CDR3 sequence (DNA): TGTGCCAGCAGCCAAGATAAGTGGGTGGAGACTAGCGGGAGTATTGGGTCCAATGAGCAGTTCTTC. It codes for CASSQDKWVETSGSIGSNEQFF.